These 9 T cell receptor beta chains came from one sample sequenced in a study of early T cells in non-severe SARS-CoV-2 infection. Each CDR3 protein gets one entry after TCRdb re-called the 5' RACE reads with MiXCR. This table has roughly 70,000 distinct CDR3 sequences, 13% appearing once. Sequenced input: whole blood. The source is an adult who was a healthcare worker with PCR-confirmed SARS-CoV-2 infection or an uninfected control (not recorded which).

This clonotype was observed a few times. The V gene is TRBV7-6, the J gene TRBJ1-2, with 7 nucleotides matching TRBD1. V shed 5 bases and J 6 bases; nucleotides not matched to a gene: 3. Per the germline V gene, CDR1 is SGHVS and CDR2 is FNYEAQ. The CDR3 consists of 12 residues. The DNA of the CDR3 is TGTGCCAGCAGCCTCACAGGGGATGGCTACACCTTC. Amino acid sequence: CASSLTGDGYTF.

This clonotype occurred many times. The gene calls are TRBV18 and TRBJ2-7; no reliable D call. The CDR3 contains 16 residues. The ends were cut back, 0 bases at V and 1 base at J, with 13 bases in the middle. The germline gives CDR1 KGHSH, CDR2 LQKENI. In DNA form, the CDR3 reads TGTGCCAGCTCACCACCTGCACAGCGTCGGTCCTACGAGCAGTACTTC. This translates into CASSPPAQRRSYEQYF.

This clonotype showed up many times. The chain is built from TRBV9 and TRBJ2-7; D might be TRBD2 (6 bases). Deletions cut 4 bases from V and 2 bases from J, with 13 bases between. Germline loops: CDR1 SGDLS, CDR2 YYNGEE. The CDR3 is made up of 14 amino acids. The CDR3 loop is CASSPPGRTYEQYF. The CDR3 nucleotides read TGTGCCAGCAGCCCCCCGGGGAGGACCTACGAGCAGTACTTC. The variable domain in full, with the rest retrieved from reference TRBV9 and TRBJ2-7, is DSGVTQTPKHLITATGQRVTLRCSPRSGDLSVYWYQQSLDQGLQFLIQYYNGEERAKGNILERFSAQQFPDLHSELNLSSLELGDSALYFCASSPPGRTYEQYFGPGTRLTVT.

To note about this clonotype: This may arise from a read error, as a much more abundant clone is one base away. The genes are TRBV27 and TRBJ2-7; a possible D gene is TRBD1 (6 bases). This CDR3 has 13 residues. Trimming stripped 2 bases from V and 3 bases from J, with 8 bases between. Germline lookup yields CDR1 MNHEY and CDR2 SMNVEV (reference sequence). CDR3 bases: TGTGCCAGCAGTTTAGGACAGCTCTACGAGCAGTACTTC. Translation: CASSLGQLYEQYF.

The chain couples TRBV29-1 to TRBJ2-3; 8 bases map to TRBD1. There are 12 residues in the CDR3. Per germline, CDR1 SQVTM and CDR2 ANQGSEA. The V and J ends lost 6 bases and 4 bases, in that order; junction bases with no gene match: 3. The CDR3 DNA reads TGCAGCGTCGGACAGGGTCCAGATACGCAGTATTTT. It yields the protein CSVGQGPDTQYF.

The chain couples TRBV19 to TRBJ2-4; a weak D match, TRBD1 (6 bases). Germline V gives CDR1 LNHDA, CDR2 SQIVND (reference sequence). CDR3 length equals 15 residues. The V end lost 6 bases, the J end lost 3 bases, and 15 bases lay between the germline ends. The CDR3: CASSPGVLVKNIQYF. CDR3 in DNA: TGTGCCAGTAGCCCAGGGGTCTTGGTCAAAAACATTCAGTACTTC.

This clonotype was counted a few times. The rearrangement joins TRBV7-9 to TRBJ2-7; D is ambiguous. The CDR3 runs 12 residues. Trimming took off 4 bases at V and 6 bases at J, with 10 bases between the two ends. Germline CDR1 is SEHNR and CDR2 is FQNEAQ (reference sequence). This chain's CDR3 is CASSSTGFEQYF. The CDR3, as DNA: TGTGCCAGCAGCTCGACTGGCTTCGAGCAGTACTTC.

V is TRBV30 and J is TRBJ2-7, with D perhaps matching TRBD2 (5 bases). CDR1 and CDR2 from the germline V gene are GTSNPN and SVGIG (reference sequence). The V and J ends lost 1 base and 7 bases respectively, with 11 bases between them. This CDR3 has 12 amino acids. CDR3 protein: CAWSGGPWEQYF. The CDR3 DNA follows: TGTGCCTGGAGTGGCGGGCCCTGGGAGCAGTACTTC.

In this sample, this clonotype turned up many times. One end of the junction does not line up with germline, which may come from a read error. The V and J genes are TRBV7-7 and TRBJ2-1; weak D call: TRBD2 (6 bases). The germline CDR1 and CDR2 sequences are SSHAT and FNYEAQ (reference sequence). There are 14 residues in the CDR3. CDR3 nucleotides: TGTGCTAGCAGCTCGGGACTCTCCCGTGATGAGCAGTTCTTC. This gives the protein CASSSGLSRDEQFF.